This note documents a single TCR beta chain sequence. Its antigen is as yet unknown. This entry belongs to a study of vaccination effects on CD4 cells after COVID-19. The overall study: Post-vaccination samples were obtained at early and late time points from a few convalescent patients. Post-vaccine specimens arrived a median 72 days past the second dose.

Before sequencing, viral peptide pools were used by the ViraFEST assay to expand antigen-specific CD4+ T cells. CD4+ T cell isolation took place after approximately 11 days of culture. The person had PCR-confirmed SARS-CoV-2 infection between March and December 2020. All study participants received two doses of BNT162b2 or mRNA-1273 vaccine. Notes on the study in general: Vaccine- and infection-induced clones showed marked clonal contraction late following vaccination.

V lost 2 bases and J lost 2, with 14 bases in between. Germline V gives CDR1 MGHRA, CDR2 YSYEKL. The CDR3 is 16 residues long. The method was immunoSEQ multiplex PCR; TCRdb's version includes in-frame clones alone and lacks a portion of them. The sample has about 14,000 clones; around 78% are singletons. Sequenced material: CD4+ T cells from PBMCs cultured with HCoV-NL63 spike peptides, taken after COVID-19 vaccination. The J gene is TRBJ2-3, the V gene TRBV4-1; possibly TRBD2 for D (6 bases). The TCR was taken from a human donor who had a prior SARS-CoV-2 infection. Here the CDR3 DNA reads TGCGCCAGCAGCCAAATAGTCGCGGGGACCACAGATACGCAGTATTTT. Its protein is CASSQIVAGTTDTQYF.